The clone carrying this T cell receptor (beta chain) was detected only a few times. As for time point: pretreatment peripheral blood. Anywhere from 1 to 8 samples came from each patient, spanning pretreatment and on-treatment. The templates were synthetic TCR analogs, and they were spiked into each PCR. Clones were read by immunoSEQ multiplex PCR, and TCRdb kept only the in-frame ones, dropping some. The sample records under 50,000 clones, approximately 85% being singletons. Trimming left V 5 bases short and J 0 bases short, with 13 bases between. Germline V gene data show CDR1 as MNHEY and CDR2 as SVGAGI. This CDR3 is built from 15 residues. This sample is drawn from a study of PD-L1 blockade in urothelial cancer. Turning to the study itself: Men with urothelial cancer arising in the bladder made up about 85% of the roughly 30 patients.

This receptor was taken from a man between 45 and 60 years old with urothelial cancer. J is TRBJ2-5 and V is TRBV6-5; a weak D match, TRBD2 (6 bases). The input for sequencing was PBMCs, taken around atezolizumab (anti-PD-L1) treatment. The CDR3 DNA reads TGTGCCAGCAGTGCCGGGACTTCGTACCAAGAGACCCAGTACTTC. This encodes CASSAGTSYQETQYF.